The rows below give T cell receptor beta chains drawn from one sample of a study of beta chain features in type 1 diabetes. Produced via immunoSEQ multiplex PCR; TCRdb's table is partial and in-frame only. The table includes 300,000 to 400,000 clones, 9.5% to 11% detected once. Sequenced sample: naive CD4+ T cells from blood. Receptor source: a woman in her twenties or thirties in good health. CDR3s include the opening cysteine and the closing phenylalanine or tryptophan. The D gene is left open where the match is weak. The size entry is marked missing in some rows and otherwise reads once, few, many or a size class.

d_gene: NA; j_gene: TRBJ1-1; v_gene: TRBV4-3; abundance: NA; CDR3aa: CASSQVQQMNTEAFF; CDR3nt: TGCGCCAGCAGCCAAGTGCAACAGATGAACACTGAAGCTTTCTTT
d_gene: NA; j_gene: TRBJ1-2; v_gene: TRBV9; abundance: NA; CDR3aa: CASSVDSGQGGYTF; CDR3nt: TGTGCCAGCAGCGTAGACTCAGGCCAGGGAGGCTACACCTTC
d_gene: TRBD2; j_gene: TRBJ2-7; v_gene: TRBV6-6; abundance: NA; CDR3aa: CASSYTGTSSSEQYF; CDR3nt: TGTGCCAGCAGTTATACCGGGACTAGCTCCTCCGAGCAGTACTTC
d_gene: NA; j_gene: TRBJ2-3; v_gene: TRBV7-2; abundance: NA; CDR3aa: CASSLGSQGRGTQYF; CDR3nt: TGTGCCAGCAGCTTAGGAAGTCAGGGCAGAGGTACGCAGTATTTT
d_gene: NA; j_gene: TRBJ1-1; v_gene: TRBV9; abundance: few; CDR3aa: CASSSPRGGDEAFF; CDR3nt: TGTGCCAGCAGCTCACCCCGAGGGGGTGATGAAGCTTTCTTT
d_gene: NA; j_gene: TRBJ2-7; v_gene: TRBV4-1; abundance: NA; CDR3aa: CASSRSGKQTYEQYF; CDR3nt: TGCGCCAGCAGCCGATCCGGGAAACAGACCTACGAGCAGTACTTC
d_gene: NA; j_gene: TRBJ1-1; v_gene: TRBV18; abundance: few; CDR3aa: CASSPIGTEAFF; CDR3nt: TGTGCCAGCTCACCGATCGGGACAGAAGCTTTCTTT
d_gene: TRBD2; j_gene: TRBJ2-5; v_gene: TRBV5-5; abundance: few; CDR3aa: CASSFTPGLGETQYF; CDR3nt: TGTGCCAGCAGCTTTACTCCGGGACTAGGAGAGACCCAGTACTTC
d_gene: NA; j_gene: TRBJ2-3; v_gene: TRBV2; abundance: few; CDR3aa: CASSIILGRDSQYF; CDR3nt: TGTGCCAGCAGTATCATCCTCGGGCGGGACTCGCAGTATTTT
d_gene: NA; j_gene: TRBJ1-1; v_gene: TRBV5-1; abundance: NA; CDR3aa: CASSLRRGEVPEAFF; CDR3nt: TGCGCCAGCAGCTTGCGCAGGGGAGAAGTGCCTGAAGCTTTCTTT
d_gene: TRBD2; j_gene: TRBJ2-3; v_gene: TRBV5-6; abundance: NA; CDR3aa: CASSTRTSAADTQYF; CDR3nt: TGTGCCAGCAGCACCAGGACTAGCGCAGCGGATACGCAGTATTTT
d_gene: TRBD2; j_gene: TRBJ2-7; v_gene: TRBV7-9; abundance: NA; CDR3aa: CASSVNSGTSGSRSYEQYF; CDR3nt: TGTGCCAGCAGCGTTAACAGTGGGACTAGCGGGAGTCGGTCCTACGAGCAGTACTTC
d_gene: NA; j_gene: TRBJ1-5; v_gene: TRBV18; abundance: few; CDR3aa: CASSPRGDRNQPQHF; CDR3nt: TGTGCCAGCTCACCACGGGGGGATAGAAATCAGCCCCAGCATTTT
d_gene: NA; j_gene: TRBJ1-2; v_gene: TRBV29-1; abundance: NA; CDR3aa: CSVGGWKESLANYGYTF; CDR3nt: TGCAGCGTCGGGGGTTGGAAGGAGAGTCTAGCTAACTATGGCTACACCTTC
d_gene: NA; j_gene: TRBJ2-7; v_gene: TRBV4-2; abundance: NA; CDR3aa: CASSQDRDTNSYEQYF; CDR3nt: TGTGCCAGCAGCCAAGATCGGGACACCAACTCCTACGAGCAGTACTTC
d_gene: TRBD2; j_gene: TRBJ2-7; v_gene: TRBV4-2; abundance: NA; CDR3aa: CASSQDLAGGPNYEQYF; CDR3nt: TGTGCCAGCAGCCAAGATCTAGCGGGAGGGCCGAACTACGAGCAGTACTTC
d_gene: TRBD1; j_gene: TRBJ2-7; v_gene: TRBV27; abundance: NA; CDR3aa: CASSYRGHAYEQYF; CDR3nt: TGTGCCAGCAGTTACAGGGGGCACGCCTACGAGCAGTACTTC
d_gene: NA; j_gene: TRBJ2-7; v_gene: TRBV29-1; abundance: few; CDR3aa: CSVIQGFYEQYF; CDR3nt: TGCAGCGTGATACAGGGTTTCTACGAGCAGTACTTC
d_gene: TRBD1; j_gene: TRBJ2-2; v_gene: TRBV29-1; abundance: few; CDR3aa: CSVEIGQGAGELFF; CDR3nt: TGCAGCGTTGAAATAGGACAGGGCGCCGGGGAGCTGTTTTTT
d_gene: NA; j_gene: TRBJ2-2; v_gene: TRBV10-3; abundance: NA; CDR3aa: CAISGTEITGELFF; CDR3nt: TGTGCCATCAGTGGGACAGAAATTACCGGGGAGCTGTTTTTT
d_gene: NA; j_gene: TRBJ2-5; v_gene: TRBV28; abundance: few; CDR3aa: CASSSGTIETQYF; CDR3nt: TGTGCCAGCAGTTCTGGCACAATAGAGACCCAGTACTTC
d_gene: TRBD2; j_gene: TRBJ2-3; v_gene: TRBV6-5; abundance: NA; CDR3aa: CASSGIAGQGDTQYF; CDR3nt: TGTGCCAGCAGTGGCATAGCGGGACAAGGGGATACGCAGTATTTT
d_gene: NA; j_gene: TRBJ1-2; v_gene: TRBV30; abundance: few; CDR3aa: CAWSSGYYGYTF; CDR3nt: TGTGCCTGGAGTTCAGGGTACTATGGCTACACCTTC
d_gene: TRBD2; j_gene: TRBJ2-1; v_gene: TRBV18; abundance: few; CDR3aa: CASSVAGESYNEQFF; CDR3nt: TGTGCCAGCTCAGTAGCGGGAGAGTCCTACAATGAGCAGTTCTTC
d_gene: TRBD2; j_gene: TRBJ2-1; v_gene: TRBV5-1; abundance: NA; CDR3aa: CASSELAGANNEQFF; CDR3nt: TGCGCCAGCAGCGAACTAGCGGGAGCCAACAATGAGCAGTTCTTC
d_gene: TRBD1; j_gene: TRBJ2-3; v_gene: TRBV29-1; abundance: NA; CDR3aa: CSLLGGDTQYF; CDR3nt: TGCAGCTTGTTAGGGGGCGATACGCAGTATTTT
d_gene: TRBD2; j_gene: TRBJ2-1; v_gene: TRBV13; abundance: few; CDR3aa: CASSYPGLAGYNEQFF; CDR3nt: TGTGCCAGCAGCTACCCGGGACTAGCGGGTTACAATGAGCAGTTCTTC
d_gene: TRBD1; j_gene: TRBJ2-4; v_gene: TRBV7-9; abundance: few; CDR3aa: CASSEAVDRLKENIQYF; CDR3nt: TGTGCCAGCAGCGAAGCGGTGGACAGGCTGAAGGAAAACATTCAGTACTTC
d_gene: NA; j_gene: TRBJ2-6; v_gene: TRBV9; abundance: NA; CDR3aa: CASSGGASSGANVLTF; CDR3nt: TGTGCCAGCAGCGGGGGAGCAAGCTCTGGGGCCAACGTCCTGACTTTC
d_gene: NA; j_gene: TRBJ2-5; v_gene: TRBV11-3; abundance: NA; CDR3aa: CASSNRVAETQYF; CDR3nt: TGTGCCAGCAGTAACAGGGTTGCAGAGACCCAGTACTTC
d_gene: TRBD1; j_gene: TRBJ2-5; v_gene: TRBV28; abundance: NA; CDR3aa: CASSSTGTGRETQYF; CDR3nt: TGTGCCAGCAGTAGTACCGGGACAGGGCGAGAGACCCAGTACTTC
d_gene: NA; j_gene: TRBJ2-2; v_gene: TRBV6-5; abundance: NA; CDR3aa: CGQLESNTGELFF; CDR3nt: TGCGGACAGCTAGAATCGAACACCGGGGAGCTGTTTTTT
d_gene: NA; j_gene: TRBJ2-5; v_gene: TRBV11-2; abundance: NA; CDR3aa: CASSPSYARGETQYF; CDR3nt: TGTGCCAGCAGCCCAAGTTACGCCCGCGGTGAGACCCAGTACTTC
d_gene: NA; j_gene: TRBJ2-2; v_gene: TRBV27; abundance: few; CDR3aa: CASSLWTLNTGELFF; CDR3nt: TGTGCCAGCAGTTTGTGGACACTGAACACCGGGGAGCTGTTTTTT
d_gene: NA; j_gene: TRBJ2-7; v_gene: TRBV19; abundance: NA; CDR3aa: CASSIGGSNEQYF; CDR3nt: TGTGCCAGTAGTATCGGAGGGAGTAACGAGCAGTACTTC
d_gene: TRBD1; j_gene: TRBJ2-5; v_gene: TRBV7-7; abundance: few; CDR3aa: CASSSPETGSETQYF; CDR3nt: TGTGCTAGCAGCTCCCCTGAGACAGGGAGCGAGACCCAGTACTTC
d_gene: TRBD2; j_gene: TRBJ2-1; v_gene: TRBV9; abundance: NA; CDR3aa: CASSVSGSGRPAEQFF; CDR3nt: TGTGCCAGCAGCGTAAGCGGCAGCGGGAGGCCCGCTGAGCAGTTCTTC
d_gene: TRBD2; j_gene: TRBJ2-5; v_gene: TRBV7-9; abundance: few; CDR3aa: CASSLTSGSYETQYF; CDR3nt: TGTGCCAGCAGTTTGACTAGCGGGAGTTACGAGACCCAGTACTTC
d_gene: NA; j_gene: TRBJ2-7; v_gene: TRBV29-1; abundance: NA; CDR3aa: CSVGDRAGTEQYF; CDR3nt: TGCAGCGTGGGCGACAGAGCTGGTACCGAGCAGTACTTC
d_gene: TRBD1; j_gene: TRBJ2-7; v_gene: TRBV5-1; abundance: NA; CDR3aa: CASSISGTGSYEQYF; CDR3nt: TGCGCCAGCAGCATTTCCGGGACAGGCTCCTACGAGCAGTACTTC
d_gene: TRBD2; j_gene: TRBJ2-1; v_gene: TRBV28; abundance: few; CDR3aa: CASSGTGTSGRSRQFF; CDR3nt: TGTGCCAGCAGTGGGACCGGGACTAGCGGGAGGTCTAGGCAGTTCTTC
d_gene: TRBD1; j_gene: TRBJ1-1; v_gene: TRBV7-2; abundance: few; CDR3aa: CASARDSKTNTEAFF; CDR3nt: TGTGCCAGCGCCCGGGACAGCAAAACGAACACTGAAGCTTTCTTT
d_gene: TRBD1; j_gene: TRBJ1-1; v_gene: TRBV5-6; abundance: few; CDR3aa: CASSRTGRPNTEAFF; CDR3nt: TGTGCCAGCAGCCGGACAGGGCGACCCAACACTGAAGCTTTCTTT
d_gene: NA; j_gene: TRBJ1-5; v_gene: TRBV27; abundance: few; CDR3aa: CASSLRPGEWQPQHF; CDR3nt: TGTGCCAGCAGTTTACGCCCTGGGGAGTGGCAGCCCCAGCATTTT
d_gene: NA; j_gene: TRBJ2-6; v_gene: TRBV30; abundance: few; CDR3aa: CAWNYVGANVLTF; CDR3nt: TGTGCCTGGAACTACGTTGGGGCCAACGTCCTGACTTTC
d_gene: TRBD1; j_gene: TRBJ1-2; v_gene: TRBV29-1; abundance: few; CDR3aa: CSVERQGKSYGYTF; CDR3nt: TGCAGCGTTGAACGACAGGGGAAGAGCTATGGCTACACCTTC
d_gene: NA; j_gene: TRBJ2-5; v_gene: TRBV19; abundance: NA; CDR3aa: CASRRGETQYF; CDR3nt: TGTGCCAGCCGACGAGGGGAGACCCAGTACTTC
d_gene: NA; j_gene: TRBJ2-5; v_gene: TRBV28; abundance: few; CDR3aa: CASSLFPGQKTQYF; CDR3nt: TGTGCCAGCAGTTTATTCCCAGGACAAAAGACCCAGTACTTC